Sequencing of this T cell receptor beta chain was carried out in a study of T cell responses to AZD1222 COVID-19 vaccine. Study-level points and caveats: Mapped onto spike, vaccine-associated CD4 TCRs spanned it and were dominant at 160-218 and 743-854. It should be noted that donors were predominantly white British and more often female, and clonal diversity was possibly underestimated. Reports indicate that nearly half of spike-specific TCRs are directed at unmutated variant regions. Recipients of two AZD1222 doses showed rising Spike-specific TCR breadth and depth.

As regards this clone: Its antigen remains unidentified.

Repertoires were generated with immunoSEQ multiplex PCR, while TCRdb's copy carries only in-frame clones and drops some. The repertoire holds 100,000 to 150,000 clones, with roughly 90% as singletons. The CDR3 consists of 15 residues. Trimming left V 0 bases short and J 4 bases short, with 13 bases between. Germline CDR1 is SNHLY and CDR2 is FYNNEI. The source of this sequence is an adult in good health. The chain combines TRBV2 with TRBJ2-7; the D is unclear. Specimen: peripheral blood, collected on day 0 of AZD1222 vaccination. In DNA, the CDR3 is TGTGCCAGCAGTGAAGCGGAGCCTTCCTATTACGAGCAGTACTTC. It encodes CASSEAEPSYYEQYF.